Below are 31 T cell receptor beta chains sequenced from a single sample in a study of T cell responses to AZD1222 COVID-19 vaccine. Measured with immunoSEQ multiplex PCR; TCRdb has only the in-frame clones, and not every one. Among 120,000 to 150,000 clones, approximately 86% were seen once, and the ten largest hold about 4.8%. Here the sequenced sample was peripheral blood, taken 28 days after the second AZD1222 dose. These receptors came from an adult who received the AZD1222 COVID-19 vaccine.

In regard to this clone: This CDR3 is also generated by other DNA sequences in the sample. The chain uses TRBV7-9 and TRBJ2-7; D unclear. This CDR3 has 11 amino acids. V lost 6 bases and J 2 bases, leaving 5 bases between the germline ends. The V gene's germline CDR1 is SEHNR and CDR2 FQNEAQ (reference sequence). CDR3 sequence (DNA): TGTGCCAGCAGAGGCGCCTACGAGCAGTACTTC. This translates into CASRGAYEQYF.

This chain uses TRBV24-1 with TRBJ2-1; no definite D call. CDR3 length: 13 amino acids. V gave up 3 bases and J gave up 4 bases, with 6 bases separating them. In germline, CDR1 is KGHDR, CDR2 SFDVKD. The CDR3 DNA reads as TGTGCCACCAGTGATAACAGATACAATGAGCAGTTCTTC. Protein sequence: CATSDNRYNEQFF.

This chain links TRBV6-1 with TRBJ2-3, with D possibly being TRBD2 (6 bases). Germline CDR1 MNHNS, CDR2 SASEGT. Deletions cut 0 bases from V and 0 bases from J, with 13 bases between. The CDR3 runs to 17 residues. The chain's CDR3 is CASSEAYGTVSTDTQYF. The CDR3 DNA reads as TGTGCCAGCAGTGAAGCGTACGGGACTGTCAGCACAGATACGCAGTATTTT.

The V call is TRBV5-1, the J call TRBJ2-3; 11 bases fit TRBD2. From germline, CDR1 is SGHRS and CDR2 YFSETQ. This CDR3 has 17 residues. J lost 2 bases, V lost 5 bases, and 10 bases had no gene match. The CDR3 here is CASSRTTSGSYTDTQYF. The DNA of the CDR3 is TGCGCCAGCAGTCGAACCACTAGCGGGAGTTACACAGATACGCAGTATTTT.

The genes are TRBV18 and TRBJ1-2; TRBD1 aligns across 7 bases. This CDR3 has 16 residues. The germline CDR1 and CDR2 sequences are KGHSH and LQKENI. V lost 6 bases to trimming and J lost 0 bases; unmatched junction nucleotides: 10. The CDR3 is CASSLSGTAANYGYTF. The CDR3 DNA reads TGTGCCAGCTCTCTATCCGGGACAGCCGCTAACTATGGCTACACCTTC. The full variable domain, with the rest looked up from reference TRBV18 and TRBJ1-2, is NAGVMQNPRHLVRRRGQEARLRCSPMKGHSHVYWYRQLPEEGLKFMVYLQKENIIDESGMPKERFSAEFPKEGPSILRIQQVVRGDSAAYFCASSLSGTAANYGYTFGSGTRLTVV.

A word on this clone: This sample includes further DNA sequences coding for the same CDR3. The V gene is TRBV28, the J gene TRBJ2-5; D possibly corresponds to TRBD2 (6 bases). The CDR3 runs 14 residues. Trimming removed 6 bases at V and 7 bases at J, with 18 bases between. Germline CDR1 and CDR2: MDHEN and SYDVKM. CDR3 in amino acids: CASSLPGGRGTQYF. CDR3 bases: TGTGCCAGCAGCCTCCCCGGGGGTCGGGGGACCCAGTACTTC.

The rearrangement joins TRBV6-5 to TRBJ1-1; D may be TRBD1 (6 bases). CDR1 and CDR2 (germline): MNHEY, SVGAGI. The CDR3 consists of 16 residues. Trimming left V 2 bases short and J 2 bases short, with 15 bases between. The CDR3 nucleotides read TGTGCCAGCAGTTACCTCCGCGGACAGATTAACACTGAAGCTTTCTTT. This translates into CASSYLRGQINTEAFF.

This chain joins TRBV11-2 and TRBJ2-3, with D hard to call. Germline lookup yields CDR1 SGHAT and CDR2 FQNNGV. The CDR3 is made up of 14 amino acids. Deletions cut 1 base from V and 5 bases from J, with 10 bases between. CDR3 nucleotide sequence: TGTGCCAGCAGCTTAGGAAGAGAGATAGATACGCAGTATTTT. Amino acids: CASSLGREIDTQYF.

The CDR3: CASSQGPTWGNTIYF. The CDR3 DNA sequence: TGTGCCAGCAGCCAAGGCCCAACCTGGGGGAACACCATATATTTT. This chain uses TRBV3-1 (or the pseudogene TRBV3-2) with TRBJ1-3; tentative D call: TRBD1 (5 bases). V was trimmed by 1 base and J by 7 bases, leaving 14 bases between them. The CDR3 sequence is 15 residues long. Germline CDR1 is LGHDT and CDR2 is YNNKEL (reference sequence).

The J gene is TRBJ1-2, the V gene TRBV5-1; unclear D gene. Germline CDR1 is SGHRS and CDR2 is YFSETQ. The CDR3 is 13 residues long. V lost 3 bases and J 1 base, leaving 7 bases between the germline ends. CDR3 sequence: CASSSDGNYGYTF. As DNA, the CDR3 is TGCGCCAGCAGCTCCGACGGTAACTATGGCTACACCTTC.

This chain links TRBV30 with TRBJ1-3, with D possibly being TRBD1 (6 bases). Germline V CDR1 and CDR2: GTSNPN, SVGIG (reference sequence). This CDR3 comprises 14 residues. V lost 2 bases, J lost 3 bases, and 11 bases lay in between. The DNA for the CDR3 is TGTGCCTGGAGTCTTGGGGGCTTTGGAAACACCATATATTTT. Its translation: CAWSLGGFGNTIYF.

The chain is built from TRBV27 and TRBJ1-4; no reliable D call. Germline CDR1 MNHEY, CDR2 SMNVEV (reference sequence). V lost 5 bases and J 8 bases, leaving 12 bases between the germline ends. This CDR3 is built from 13 residues. CDR3 region: CASSRPGGEKLFF. CDR3 nucleotide sequence: TGTGCCAGCAGTCGCCCGGGAGGGGAAAAACTGTTTTTT. Full variable domain (outside the CDR3, taken from reference TRBV27 and TRBJ1-4): EAQVTQNPRYLITVTGKKLTVTCSQNMNHEYMSWYRQDPGLGLRQIYYSMNVEVTDKGDVPEGYKVSRKEKRNFPLILESPSPNQTSLYFCASSRPGGEKLFFGSGTQLSVL.

The chain combines TRBV28 with TRBJ2-7; D possibly uses TRBD1 or TRBD2 (5 bases each). The CDR3 is 13 residues long. Trimming left V 8 bases short and J 2 bases short, with 13 bases between. Per germline, CDR1 MDHEN and CDR2 SYDVKM. CDR3 sequence (DNA): TGTGCCAGCGGAGGACAAACGGCCTACGAGCAGTACTTC. It translates to CASGGQTAYEQYF.

CDR3 coding DNA: TGCGCCAGCAGACGACTAAATGAGCAGTTCTTC. Amino acid sequence: CASRRLNEQFF. This rearrangement joins TRBV4-1 to TRBJ2-1; possibly TRBD2 for D (5 bases). V was shortened by 6 bases and J by 7 bases, with 7 bases between the two germline ends. CDR3 length: 11 residues. Germline CDR1 MGHRA, CDR2 YSYEKL.

This clone was detected once. CDR3 nucleotide sequence: TGTGCCAGCAGCTTAGATGGAGTGGGGTCAGGAGGAAATCAGCCCCAGCATTTT. This encodes CASSLDGVGSGGNQPQHF. The rearrangement links TRBV7-8 to TRBJ1-5; D unclear. V was pared by 1 base and J by 4 bases, with 20 bases between. CDR1 is SGHVS, CDR2 FQNEAQ, per germline. This CDR3 comprises 18 residues.

The rearrangement links TRBV7-6 to TRBJ2-3, with D perhaps matching TRBD1 (5 bases). Germline CDR1 and CDR2: SGHVS and FNYEAQ. The V end lost 8 bases, the J end lost 0 bases, and 15 bases lay between the germline ends. This CDR3 has 15 residues. The CDR3, as DNA: TGTGCCAGCTCACAGGCTTTTCAGAGCACAGATACGCAGTATTTT. Protein product: CASSQAFQSTDTQYF. The complete variable domain, with remaining parts taken from reference TRBV7-6 and TRBJ2-3, reads GAGVSQSPRYKVTKRGQDVALRCDPISGHVSLYWYRQALGQGPEFLTYFNYEAQQDKSGLPNDRFSAERPEGSISTLTIQRTEQRDSAMYRCASSQAFQSTDTQYFGPGTRLTVL.

The V call is TRBV7-2, the J call TRBJ1-4; D perhaps matches TRBD1 (5 bases). Germline V gene data show CDR1 as SGHTA and CDR2 as FQGNSA. The germline V and J ends were trimmed by 5 bases and 7 bases, with 14 bases remaining between them. The CDR3 is 14 residues long. This CDR3 reads CASSARAVGEKLFF. CDR3 coding DNA: TGTGCCAGCAGCGCCAGGGCAGTAGGTGAAAAACTGTTTTTT.

The chain has TRBV6-5 and TRBJ2-1; D not resolved. V was cut by 6 bases and J by 0 bases, with 6 bases left in between. From germline, CDR1 is MNHEY and CDR2 SVGAGI. The CDR3 consists of 13 residues. CDR3 protein: CASSVNSYNEQFF. The CDR3 region has the DNA TGTGCCAGCAGCGTAAACTCCTACAATGAGCAGTTCTTC.

The CDR3 here is CASSIGSGYTEAFF. The CDR3, as DNA: TGTGCCAGTAGTATAGGTTCCGGATACACTGAAGCTTTCTTT. The gene calls are TRBV19 and TRBJ1-1; D remains unclear. CDR1 is LNHDA and CDR2 is SQIVND in the germline V gene (reference sequence). CDR3 size: 14 residues. V lost 1 base and J 3 bases, leaving 9 bases between the germline ends.

This chain uses TRBV6-5 with TRBJ1-6; TRBD1 might be the D (6 bases). The V gene lost 4 bases and the J gene lost 6 bases, with 13 bases spanning the gap. CDR3 size: 15 residues. The V gene's germline CDR1 is MNHEY and CDR2 SVGAGI. In DNA, the CDR3 is TGTGCCAGCAGTTCTGTACAGGGATCTAATTCACCCCTCCACTTT. It encodes CASSSVQGSNSPLHF.

This chain joins TRBV5-6 and TRBJ2-3; a weak D match, TRBD1 (6 bases). Trimming left V 4 bases short and J 1 base short, with 19 bases between. This CDR3 has 17 amino acids. Germline CDR1 is SGHDT and CDR2 is YYEEEE. CDR3 protein: CASSSAYRVLGTDTQYF. The CDR3 nucleotides are TGTGCCAGCAGCAGTGCTTACAGGGTTCTCGGCACAGATACGCAGTATTTT.

The chain uses TRBV10-3 and TRBJ1-2; 8 nucleotides match TRBD1. CDR3 length: 17 residues. The ends lost 1 base at V and 1 base at J; junction bases unmatched: 8. Germline loops: CDR1 ENHRY, CDR2 SYGVKD. The CDR3 loop is CAISELSGGDDNYGYTF. In DNA form, the CDR3 reads TGTGCCATCAGTGAGTTGTCAGGGGGCGATGATAACTATGGCTACACCTTC.

The J gene is TRBJ2-3, the V gene TRBV11-3, with D possibly matching TRBD2 (5 bases). Trimming shortened V by 8 bases and J by 0 bases, and 12 bases separated the two germline ends. Germline V gives CDR1 SGHNT, CDR2 YENEEA. This CDR3 is built from 14 residues. The CDR3 DNA reads TGTGCCAGCCAACTAGACCCTAGCACAGATACGCAGTATTTT. Amino acids: CASQLDPSTDTQYF.

The chain has TRBV18 and TRBJ1-2; TRBD1 aligns across 7 bases. Germline CDR1 reads KGHSH; CDR2 reads LQKENI. The length of the CDR3 is 14 residues. Trimming cost V 1 base and J 3 bases; bases outside gene matches: 2. The CDR3 here is CASSPQGADYGYTF. The CDR3 DNA follows: TGTGCCAGCTCACCACAGGGGGCGGACTATGGCTACACCTTC.

This sequence joins TRBV29-1 and TRBJ2-7, with D possibly TRBD1 on 6 matching bases. The germline V and J ends were trimmed by 6 bases and 2 bases, with 14 bases remaining between them. The germline V gene encodes CDR1 SQVTM and CDR2 ANQGSEA. This CDR3 is built from 13 residues. The CDR3 coding sequence is TGCAGCGTCAATTCAGGGGACACCTACGAGCAGTACTTC. Translating gives CSVNSGDTYEQYF.

This clone was detected a few times. The V and J genes are TRBV2 and TRBJ2-2; no firm D call. Trimming took 6 bases from V and 2 from J, leaving 1 base between them. The CDR3 extends over 11 amino acids. The germline gives CDR1 SNHLY, CDR2 FYNNEI. The CDR3 loop reads CASRNTGELFF. For the CDR3, the DNA is TGTGCCAGCAGAAACACCGGGGAGCTGTTTTTT.

The chain combines TRBV24-1 with TRBJ2-1, with D possibly being TRBD1 (5 bases). CDR3 length: 14 amino acids. Germline CDR1 is KGHDR and CDR2 is SFDVKD. Trimming shortened V by 7 bases and J by 10 bases, and 19 bases separated the two germline ends. Here the CDR3 reads CATSAAGRNGEQFF. CDR3 coding DNA: TGTGCCACCAGCGCGGCAGGGCGGAACGGGGAGCAGTTCTTC.

The genes are TRBV5-6 and TRBJ1-4; D remains unclear. V was trimmed by 5 bases and J by 0 bases, leaving 8 bases between them. CDR3 length: 14 residues. Germline V gives CDR1 SGHDT, CDR2 YYEEEE. The DNA for the CDR3 is TGTGCCAGCAGTTTGAGATCAACTAATGAAAAACTGTTTTTT. Translation: CASSLRSTNEKLFF.

This clone occurred once. J is TRBJ2-5 and V is TRBV27, with no clear D. CDR3 length: 14 residues. The ends were cut back, 5 bases at V and 2 bases at J, with 12 bases in the middle. From germline, CDR1 is MNHEY and CDR2 SMNVEV (reference sequence). CDR3 sequence: CASSPHTRQETQYF. In nucleotides, the CDR3 is TGTGCCAGCAGTCCCCACACCCGTCAAGAGACCCAGTACTTC.

The chain is built from TRBV5-1 and TRBJ2-1, with 8 bases matching TRBD1. With 4 bases clipped from V and 6 bases from J, the junction kept 6 bases outside the gene matches. The germline V gene encodes CDR1 SGHRS and CDR2 YFSETQ. The CDR3 length is 14 residues. CDR3 in DNA: TGCGCCAGCAGCCAGGGGGCCTCAAGCAATGAGCAGTTCTTC. This sequence encodes CASSQGASSNEQFF. The whole variable domain, remainder taken from reference TRBV5-1 and TRBJ2-1, is KAGVTQTPRYLIKTRGQQVTLSCSPISGHRSVSWYQQTPGQGLQFLFEYFSETQRNKGNFPGRFSGRQFSNSRSEMNVSTLELGDSALYLCASSQGASSNEQFFGPGTRLTVL.

V is TRBV27 and J is TRBJ1-1; 8 bases align to TRBD1. V lost 2 bases and J lost 10; bases outside the gene matches: 6. Looked up from germline, CDR1 is MNHEY and CDR2 is SMNVEV (reference sequence). The CDR3 length is 13 residues. The DNA for the CDR3 is TGTGCCAGCAGTTTAACGGCCGACAGGGGAGCTTTCTTT. Protein product: CASSLTADRGAFF.